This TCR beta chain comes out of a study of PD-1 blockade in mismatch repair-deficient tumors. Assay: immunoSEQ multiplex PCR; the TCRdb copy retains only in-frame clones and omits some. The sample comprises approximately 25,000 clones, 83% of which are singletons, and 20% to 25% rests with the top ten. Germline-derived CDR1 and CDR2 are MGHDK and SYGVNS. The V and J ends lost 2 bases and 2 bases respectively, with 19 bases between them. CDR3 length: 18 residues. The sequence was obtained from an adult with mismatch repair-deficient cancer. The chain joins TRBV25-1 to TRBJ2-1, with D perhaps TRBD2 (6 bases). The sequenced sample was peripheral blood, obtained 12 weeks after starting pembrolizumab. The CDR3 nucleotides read TGTGCCAGCAGTGAAGGGGGAGGCGGAGAGGGCACCTACAATGAGCAGTTCTTC. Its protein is CASSEGGGGEGTYNEQFF.